The 15 T cell receptor beta chains below come from one sample, sequenced in a study of blood T cell repertoires in COVID-19. The data were produced by immunoSEQ multiplex PCR, yet TCRdb's version contains in-frame clones alone and is incomplete. The table shows roughly 220,000 clones, with 80% to 90% occurring only once. Input material: PBMCs or T cells enriched from blood (not recorded which). The receptors were gathered from a woman between 50 and 59 years old with acute COVID-19.

The V gene is TRBV6-6, the J gene TRBJ2-1; a weak D match, TRBD1 (5 bases). The V end lost 1 base, the J end lost 9 bases, and 13 bases lay between the germline ends. CDR1 is MNHNY, CDR2 SVGAGI, per germline (reference sequence). This CDR3 has 14 residues. CDR3 loop: CASSYYGAPGEQFF. As DNA, the CDR3 is TGTGCCAGCAGTTACTATGGGGCCCCCGGTGAGCAGTTCTTC.

This clone has just one count. J is TRBJ1-2 and V is TRBV19, with 8 bases lining up with TRBD1. The CDR3 spans 15 residues. V shed 3 bases, J shed 4 bases, and the junction held 7 bases outside the gene matches. Germline assignment: CDR1 LNHDA and CDR2 SQIVND (reference sequence). CDR3 DNA sequence: TGTGCCAGTAGTATCCGGGACAGGACCCTCTATGGCTACACCTTC. It codes for CASSIRDRTLYGYTF.

The gene calls are TRBV7-2 and TRBJ2-1; 10 bases are a match to TRBD2. Germline CDR1 and CDR2: SGHTA and FQGNSA. The CDR3 covers 17 residues. Trimming took 2 bases from V and 7 from J; bases not matched to a gene: 11. The CDR3 region is CASSLTWASGSHNEQFF. As DNA, the CDR3 is TGTGCCAGCAGCTTAACGTGGGCTAGCGGGAGTCATAATGAGCAGTTCTTC.

V and J are TRBV5-5 and TRBJ1-3; D not certain. CDR1 is SGHKS and CDR2 is YYEKEE in the germline V gene (reference sequence). V lost 4 bases, J lost 0 bases, and 11 bases lay in between. The CDR3 has 15 amino acids. The CDR3 reads CASSPDTTSGNTIYF. The DNA for the CDR3 is TGTGCCAGCAGCCCCGACACCACCTCTGGAAACACCATATATTTT. Variable domain in full (rest from reference TRBV5-5 and TRBJ1-3): DAGVTQSPTHLIKTRGQQVTLRCSPISGHKSVSWYQQVLGQGPQFIFQYYEKEERGRGNFPDRFSARQFPNYSSELNVNALLLGDSALYLCASSPDTTSGNTIYFGEGSWLTVV.

This clone has only one observation. This chain uses TRBV6-5 with TRBJ2-1; 12 bases are a match to TRBD2. Per germline, CDR1 MNHEY and CDR2 SVGAGI. Trimming cost V 10 bases and J 3 bases; bases outside gene matches: 7. CDR3 length: 15 amino acids. CDR3 sequence: CAILSGLAGYNEQFF. CDR3 nucleotides: TGTGCCATTCTCTCGGGACTAGCGGGCTACAATGAGCAGTTCTTC.

In DNA, the CDR3 is TGTGCCACCAGCAGAGACAGGGGTAACGAGCAGTACTTC. Its translation: CATSRDRGNEQYF. The chain couples TRBV15 to TRBJ2-7; perhaps TRBD1 as D (6 bases). V lost 0 bases to trimming and J lost 5 bases, with 8 bases between them. This CDR3 spans 13 amino acids. Germline values: CDR1 LNHNV, CDR2 YYDKDF (reference sequence). The variable domain in full, with the rest retrieved from reference TRBV15 and TRBJ2-7, is DAMVIQNPRYQVTQFGKPVTLSCSQTLNHNVMYWYQQKSSQAPKLLFHYYDKDFNNEADTPDNFQSRRPNTSFCFLDIRSPGLGDTAMYLCATSRDRGNEQYFGPGTRLTVT.

The rearrangement links TRBV9 to TRBJ1-2; TRBD1 agrees at 8 bases. Germline values: CDR1 SGDLS, CDR2 YYNGEE. The CDR3 totals 16 residues. J gave up 5 bases and V 4 bases, and 13 bases lay outside the gene matches. CDR3 amino acids: CASSPDRTGQPYGYTF. DNA of the CDR3: TGTGCCAGCAGCCCGGACCGGACAGGGCAGCCGTATGGCTACACCTTC.

Comments on this clone: A junction boundary mismatches the germline segment, possibly from a read error. V and J are TRBV5-1 and TRBJ2-7; 11 bases are a match to TRBD2. The CDR3 spans 13 residues. Germline CDR1 and CDR2: SGHRS and YFSETQ. CDR3 DNA sequence: TGCGCCAGCAGGTTGGGACTAGCGGACGAGCAGTACTTC. Its translation: CASRLGLADEQYF. Full variable domain (outside the CDR3, taken from reference TRBV5-1 and TRBJ2-7): KAGVTQTPRYLIKTRGQQVTLSCSPISGHRSVSWYQQTPGQGLQFLFEYFSETQRNKGNFPGRFSGRQFSNSRSEMNVSTLELGDSALYLCASRLGLADEQYFGPGTRLTVT.

The chain couples TRBV5-6 to TRBJ2-3; unclear D gene. This CDR3 is 15 amino acids long. Between the trimmed V and J ends, which lost 6 bases and 2 bases, there was a span of 16 bases. Germline lookup yields CDR1 SGHDT and CDR2 YYEEEE. In DNA, the CDR3 is TGTGCCAGCACCCTCCGAGAAATGTTCACAGATACGCAGTATTTT. As protein: CASTLREMFTDTQYF.

J is TRBJ2-7 and V is TRBV12-3 or TRBV12-4; D may be TRBD2 (6 bases). The ends were cut back, 6 bases at V and 2 bases at J, with 11 bases in the middle. The CDR3 spans 13 residues. CDR3 bases: TGTGCCAGCAGGTGGGGGGAGACCTACGAGCAGTACTTC. Protein sequence: CASRWGETYEQYF.

This clone was recorded a few times. V and J are TRBV6-5 and TRBJ1-5; D not resolved. The CDR3 runs to 13 residues. Germline V gene data show CDR1 as MNHEY and CDR2 as SVGAGI. V was clipped by 8 bases and J by 0 bases, with 8 bases between them. CDR3 protein: CASAFYSNQPQHF. The DNA for the CDR3 is TGTGCCAGCGCCTTCTATAGCAATCAGCCCCAGCATTTT.

This chain uses TRBV13 with TRBJ2-2; 8 nucleotides line up with TRBD2. Trimming at V came to 1 base and at J to 3 bases, leaving 4 bases not matched to a gene. Germline CDR1 is PRHDT and CDR2 is FYEKMQ (reference sequence). The CDR3 loop spans 16 amino acids. The CDR3 sequence is CASSLALAGDTGELFF. The DNA for the CDR3 is TGTGCCAGCAGCTTAGCCCTAGCGGGTGACACCGGGGAGCTGTTTTTT. The entire variable domain, with the rest obtained from reference TRBV13 and TRBJ2-2, is as follows: AAGVIQSPRHLIKEKRETATLKCYPIPRHDTVYWYQQGPGQDPQFLISFYEKMQSDKGSIPDRFSAQQFSDYHSELNMSSLELGDSALYFCASSLALAGDTGELFFGEGSRLTVL.

V is TRBV3-1 (or the pseudogene TRBV3-2) and J is TRBJ2-5; 10 nucleotides match TRBD2. The germline CDR1 and CDR2 sequences are LGHDT and YNNKEL (reference sequence). The V and J ends lost 6 bases and 5 bases, in that order; junction bases with no gene match: 9. The CDR3 length is 15 residues. Here the CDR3 DNA reads TGTGCCAGCAGGCCTATAGCGGGAGGTGGGGAGACCCAGTACTTC. As protein: CASRPIAGGGETQYF.

The chain combines TRBV3-1 (or the pseudogene TRBV3-2) with TRBJ1-3, with D unresolved. This CDR3 spans 13 amino acids. Deletions cut 4 bases from V and 1 base from J, with 5 bases between. Germline CDR1 is LGHDT and CDR2 is YNNKEL (reference sequence). CDR3 region: CASSPSSGNTIYF. CDR3 in DNA: TGTGCCAGCAGCCCCTCTTCTGGAAACACCATATATTTT.

This clone was observed a few times. The rearrangement joins TRBV7-3 to TRBJ1-6, with 7 positions matching TRBD1. J lost 8 bases, V lost 5 bases, and 9 bases had no gene match. Germline CDR1 is SGHTA and CDR2 is FQGTGA. The CDR3 totals 15 residues. The CDR3, as DNA: TGTGCCAGCAGCCTTAAGGCCAGGGGGGATTCACCCCTCCACTTT. Amino acid sequence: CASSLKARGDSPLHF. The variable domain in full, completed from reference TRBV7-3 and TRBJ1-6, reads GAGVSQTPSNKVTEKGKYVELRCDPISGHTALYWYRQSLGQGPEFLIYFQGTGAADDSGLPNDRFFAVRPEGSVSTLKIQRTERGDSAVYLCASSLKARGDSPLHFGNGTRLTVT.